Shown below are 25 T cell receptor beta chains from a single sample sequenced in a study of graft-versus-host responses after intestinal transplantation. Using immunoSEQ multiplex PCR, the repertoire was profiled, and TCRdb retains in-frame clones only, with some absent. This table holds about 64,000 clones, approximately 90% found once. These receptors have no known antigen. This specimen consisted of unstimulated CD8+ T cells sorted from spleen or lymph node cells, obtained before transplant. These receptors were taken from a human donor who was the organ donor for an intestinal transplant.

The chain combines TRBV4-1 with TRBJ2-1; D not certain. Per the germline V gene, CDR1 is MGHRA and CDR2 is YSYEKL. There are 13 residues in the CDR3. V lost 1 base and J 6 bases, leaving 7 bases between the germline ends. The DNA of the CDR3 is TGCGCCAGCAGCCAAGTCTCCAGCAATGAGCAGTTCTTC. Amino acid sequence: CASSQVSSNEQFF.

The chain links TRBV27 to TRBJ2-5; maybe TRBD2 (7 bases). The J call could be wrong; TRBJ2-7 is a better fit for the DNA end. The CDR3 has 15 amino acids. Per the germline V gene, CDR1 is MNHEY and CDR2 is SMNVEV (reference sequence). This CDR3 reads CASRDKGGLEYEQYF. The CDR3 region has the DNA TGTGCCAGCAGGGACAAGGGGGGGCTCGAATACGAGCAGTACTTC.

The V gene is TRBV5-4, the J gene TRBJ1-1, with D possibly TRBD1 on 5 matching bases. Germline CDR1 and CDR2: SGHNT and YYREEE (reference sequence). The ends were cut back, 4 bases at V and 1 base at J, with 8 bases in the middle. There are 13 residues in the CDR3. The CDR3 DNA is TGTGCCAGCAGCGGGGGGGGGAACACTGAAGCTTTCTTT. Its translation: CASSGGGNTEAFF.

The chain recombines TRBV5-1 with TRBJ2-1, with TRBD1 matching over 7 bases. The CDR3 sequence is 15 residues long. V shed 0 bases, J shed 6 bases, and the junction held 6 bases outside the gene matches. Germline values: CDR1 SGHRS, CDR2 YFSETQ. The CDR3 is CASSLETGIVNEQFF. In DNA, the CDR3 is TGCGCCAGCAGCTTGGAGACAGGGATAGTCAATGAGCAGTTCTTC. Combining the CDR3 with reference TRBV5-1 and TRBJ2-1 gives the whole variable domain KAGVTQTPRYLIKTRGQQVTLSCSPISGHRSVSWYQQTPGQGLQFLFEYFSETQRNKGNFPGRFSGRQFSNSRSEMNVSTLELGDSALYLCASSLETGIVNEQFFGPGTRLTVL.

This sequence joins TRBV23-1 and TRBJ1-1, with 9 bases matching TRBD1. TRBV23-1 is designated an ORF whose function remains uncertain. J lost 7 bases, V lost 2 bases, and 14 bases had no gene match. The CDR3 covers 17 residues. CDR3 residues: CASSQRNLQGAHGEAFF. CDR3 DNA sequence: TGCGCCAGCAGTCAAAGAAATTTACAGGGGGCACACGGTGAAGCTTTCTTT.

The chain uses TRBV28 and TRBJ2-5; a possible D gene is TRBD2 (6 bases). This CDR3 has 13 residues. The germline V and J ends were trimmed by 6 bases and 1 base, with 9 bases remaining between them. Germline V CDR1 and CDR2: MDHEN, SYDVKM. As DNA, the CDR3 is TGTGCCAGCAGGGTAGCGGCCCAAGAGACCCAGTACTTC. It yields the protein CASRVAAQETQYF.

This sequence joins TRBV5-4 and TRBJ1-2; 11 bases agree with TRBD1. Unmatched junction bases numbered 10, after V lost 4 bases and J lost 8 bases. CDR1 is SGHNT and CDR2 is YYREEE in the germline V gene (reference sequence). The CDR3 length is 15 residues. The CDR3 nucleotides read TGTGCCAGCAGCGGTCGGACAGGGGGCGCGGAGGGCTACACCTTC. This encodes CASSGRTGGAEGYTF.

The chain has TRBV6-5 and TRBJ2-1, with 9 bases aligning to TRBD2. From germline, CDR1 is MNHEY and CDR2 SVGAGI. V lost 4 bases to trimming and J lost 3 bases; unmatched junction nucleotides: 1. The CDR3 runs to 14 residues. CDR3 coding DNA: TGTGCCAGCAGTTTAGCGGGAGTCTACAATGAGCAGTTCTTC. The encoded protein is CASSLAGVYNEQFF.

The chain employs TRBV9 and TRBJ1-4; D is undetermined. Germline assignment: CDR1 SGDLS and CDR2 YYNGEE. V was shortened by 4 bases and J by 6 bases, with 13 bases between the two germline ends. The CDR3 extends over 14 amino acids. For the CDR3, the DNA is TGTGCCAGCAGCCCCACGGGTCCCTATGAAAAACTGTTTTTT. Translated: CASSPTGPYEKLFF.

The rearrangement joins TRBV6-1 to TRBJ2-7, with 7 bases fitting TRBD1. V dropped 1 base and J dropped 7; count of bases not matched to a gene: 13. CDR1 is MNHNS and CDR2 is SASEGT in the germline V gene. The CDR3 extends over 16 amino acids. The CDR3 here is CASSEGIGTAEGEQYF. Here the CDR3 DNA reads TGTGCCAGCAGTGAAGGTATCGGGACAGCTGAAGGGGAGCAGTACTTC.

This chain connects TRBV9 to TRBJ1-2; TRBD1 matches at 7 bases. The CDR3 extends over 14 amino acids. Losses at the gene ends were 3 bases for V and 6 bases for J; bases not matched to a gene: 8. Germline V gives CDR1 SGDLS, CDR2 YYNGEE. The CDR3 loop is CASSASGTAHGYTF. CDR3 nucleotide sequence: TGTGCCAGCAGCGCTTCAGGGACAGCCCATGGCTACACCTTC.

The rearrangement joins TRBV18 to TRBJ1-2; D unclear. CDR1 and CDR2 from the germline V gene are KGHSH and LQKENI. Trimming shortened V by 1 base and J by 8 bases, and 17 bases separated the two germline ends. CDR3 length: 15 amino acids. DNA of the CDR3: TGTGCCAGCTCACCACGACGGCAGGCCCCCTTCGGCTACACCTTC. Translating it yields CASSPRRQAPFGYTF.

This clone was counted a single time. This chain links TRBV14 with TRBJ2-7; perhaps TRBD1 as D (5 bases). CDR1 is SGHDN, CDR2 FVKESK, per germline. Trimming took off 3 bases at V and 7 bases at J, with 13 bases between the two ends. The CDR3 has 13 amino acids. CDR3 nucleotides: TGTGCCAGCAGCCAGACAGCAGCATTGGAGCAGTACTTC. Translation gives CASSQTAALEQYF.

In DNA form, the CDR3 reads TGTGCCAGCAGCCACGTGGGGCCGAACACCGGGGAGCTGTTTTTT. Translation: CASSHVGPNTGELFF. The chain has TRBV7-3 and TRBJ2-2; D might be TRBD1 (5 bases). The ends were cut back, 5 bases at V and 0 bases at J, with 10 bases in the middle. The germline V gene has CDR1 SGHTA and CDR2 FQGTGA. This CDR3 comprises 15 residues.

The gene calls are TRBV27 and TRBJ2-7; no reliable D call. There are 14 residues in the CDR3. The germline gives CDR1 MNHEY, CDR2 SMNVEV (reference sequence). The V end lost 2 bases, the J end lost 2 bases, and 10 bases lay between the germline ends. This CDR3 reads CASSLHTAAYEQYF. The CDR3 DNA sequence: TGTGCCAGCAGTTTACATACAGCTGCCTACGAGCAGTACTTC.

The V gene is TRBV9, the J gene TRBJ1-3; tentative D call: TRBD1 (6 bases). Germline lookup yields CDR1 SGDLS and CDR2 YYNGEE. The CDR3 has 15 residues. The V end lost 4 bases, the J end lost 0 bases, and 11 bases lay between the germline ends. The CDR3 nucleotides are TGTGCCAGCAGCCCCGGACAGTACTCTGGAAACACCATATATTTT. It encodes CASSPGQYSGNTIYF.

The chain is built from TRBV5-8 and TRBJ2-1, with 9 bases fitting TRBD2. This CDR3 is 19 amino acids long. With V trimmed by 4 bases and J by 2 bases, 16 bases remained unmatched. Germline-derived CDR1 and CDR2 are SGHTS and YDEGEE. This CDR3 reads CASSLPRRAGGVPYNEQFF. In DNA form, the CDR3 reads TGTGCCAGCAGCCTCCCCCGGAGGGCGGGAGGGGTACCCTACAATGAGCAGTTCTTC.

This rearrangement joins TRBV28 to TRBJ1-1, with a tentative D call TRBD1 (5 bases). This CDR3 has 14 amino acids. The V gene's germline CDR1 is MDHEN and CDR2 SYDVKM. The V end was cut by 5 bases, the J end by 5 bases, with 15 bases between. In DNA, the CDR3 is TGTGCCAGCAGTCCTAGACAGACCGAGACTGAAGCTTTCTTT. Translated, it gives CASSPRQTETEAFF.

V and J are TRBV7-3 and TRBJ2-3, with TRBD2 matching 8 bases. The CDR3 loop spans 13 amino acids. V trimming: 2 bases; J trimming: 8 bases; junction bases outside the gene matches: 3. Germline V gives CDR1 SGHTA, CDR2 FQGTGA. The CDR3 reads CASSLDTSGTQYF. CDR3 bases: TGTGCCAGCAGCTTAGATACTAGCGGTACGCAGTATTTT.

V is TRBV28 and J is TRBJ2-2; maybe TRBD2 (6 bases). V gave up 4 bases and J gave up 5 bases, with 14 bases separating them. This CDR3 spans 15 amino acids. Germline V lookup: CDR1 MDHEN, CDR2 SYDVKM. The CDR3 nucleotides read TGTGCCAGCAGTTCAGCCCAGGAGGGGACCGGGGAGCTGTTTTTT. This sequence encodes CASSSAQEGTGELFF.

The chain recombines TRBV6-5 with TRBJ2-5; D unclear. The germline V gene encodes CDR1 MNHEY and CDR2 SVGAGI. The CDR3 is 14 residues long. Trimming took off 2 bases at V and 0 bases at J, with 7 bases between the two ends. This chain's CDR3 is CASSYGLYQETQYF. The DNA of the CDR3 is TGTGCCAGCAGTTACGGGCTATACCAAGAGACCCAGTACTTC.

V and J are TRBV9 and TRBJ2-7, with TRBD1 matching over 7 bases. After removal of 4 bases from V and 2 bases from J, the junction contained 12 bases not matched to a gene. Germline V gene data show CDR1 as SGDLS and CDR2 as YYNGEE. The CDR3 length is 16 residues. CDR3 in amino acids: CASSPQDRETPYEQYF. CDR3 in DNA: TGTGCCAGCAGCCCACAAGACAGGGAGACCCCCTACGAGCAGTACTTC.

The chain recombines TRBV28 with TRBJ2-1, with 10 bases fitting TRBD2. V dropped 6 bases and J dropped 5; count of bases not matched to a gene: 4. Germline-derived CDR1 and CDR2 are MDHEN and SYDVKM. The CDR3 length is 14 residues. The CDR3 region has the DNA TGTGCCAGCAGCCTCCTAGCGGGGGACAATGAGCAGTTCTTC. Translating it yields CASSLLAGDNEQFF.

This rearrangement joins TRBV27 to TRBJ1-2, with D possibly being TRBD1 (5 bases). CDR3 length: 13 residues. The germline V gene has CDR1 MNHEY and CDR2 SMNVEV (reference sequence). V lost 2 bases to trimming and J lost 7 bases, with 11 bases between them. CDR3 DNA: TGTGCCAGCAGTTTAATTGCGGGGGGTGGCTACACCTTC. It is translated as CASSLIAGGGYTF.

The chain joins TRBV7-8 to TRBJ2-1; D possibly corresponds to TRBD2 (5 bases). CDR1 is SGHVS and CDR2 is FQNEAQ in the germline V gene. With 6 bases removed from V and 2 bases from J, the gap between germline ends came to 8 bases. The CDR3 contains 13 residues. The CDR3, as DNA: TGTGCCAGCAGGGGGAGACCCTACAATGAGCAGTTCTTC. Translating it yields CASRGRPYNEQFF.